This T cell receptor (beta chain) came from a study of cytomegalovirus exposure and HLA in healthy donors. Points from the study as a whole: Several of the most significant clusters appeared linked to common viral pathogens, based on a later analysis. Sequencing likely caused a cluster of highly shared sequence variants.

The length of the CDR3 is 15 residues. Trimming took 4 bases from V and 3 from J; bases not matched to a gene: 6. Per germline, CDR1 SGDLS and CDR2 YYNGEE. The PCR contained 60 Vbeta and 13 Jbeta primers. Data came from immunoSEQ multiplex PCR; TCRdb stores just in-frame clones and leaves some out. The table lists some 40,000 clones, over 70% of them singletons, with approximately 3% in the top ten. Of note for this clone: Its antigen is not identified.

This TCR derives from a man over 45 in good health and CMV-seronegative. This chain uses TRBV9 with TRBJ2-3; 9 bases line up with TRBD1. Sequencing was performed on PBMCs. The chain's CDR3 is CASSPNRGRTDTQYF. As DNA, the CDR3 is TGTGCCAGCAGCCCCAACAGGGGGCGGACAGATACGCAGTATTTT.